One sample yielded the 3 T cell receptor beta chains listed below, sequenced in a study of patients and donors after allogeneic stem cell transplantation. TCRdb analysed the RT-PCR reads with MiXCR anew, one entry per CDR3 protein. Of some 880,000 distinct CDR3 sequences listed, roughly 18% are singletons. Sequenced: blood, either unsorted or a sorted T cell fraction (not recorded which). The receptor set was obtained from a human donor who was either an allogeneic HSCT recipient or a stem cell or donor lymphocyte infusion donor (not recorded which). It is not recorded whose cells these are; they may come from a transplant donor.

The V call is TRBV5-1, the J call TRBJ2-7, with TRBD1 matching over 10 bases. J gave up 4 bases and V 3 bases, and 7 bases lay outside the gene matches. Germline V gene lookup returns CDR1 SGHRS and CDR2 YFSETQ. The CDR3 length is 15 residues. Written as DNA, the CDR3 is TGCGCCAGCAGCTCGAGACAGGGGGCGCTTTACGAGCAGTACTTC. Protein product: CASSSRQGALYEQYF.

This clonotype was counted a few times. Mismatch with germline at one junction end may stem from a read error. The chain uses TRBV7-9 and TRBJ2-2, with D perhaps matching TRBD1 or TRBD2 (6 bases each). The CDR3 extends over 16 amino acids. Looked up from germline, CDR1 is SEHNR and CDR2 is FQNEAQ (reference sequence). CDR3 coding DNA: TGTGCCAGCACCTTATACAGGGAGGCAACGGCCGGGGAGCTGTTTTTT. It is translated as CASTLYREATAGELFF.

CDR3 DNA sequence: TGTGCCAGCTCCCCAGGGCGGACAGGGGCGGTCGAGCAGTACTTC. This translates into CASSPGRTGAVEQYF. The chain couples TRBV18 to TRBJ2-7; 9 bases match TRBD1. Germline CDR1 and CDR2: KGHSH and LQKENI. With V trimmed by 6 bases and J by 6 bases, 12 bases remained unmatched. The CDR3 is 15 amino acids. The entire variable domain, with the rest obtained from reference TRBV18 and TRBJ2-7, is as follows: NAGVMQNPRHLVRRRGQEARLRCSPMKGHSHVYWYRQLPEEGLKFMVYLQKENIIDESGMPKERFSAEFPKEGPSILRIQQVVRGDSAAYFCASSPGRTGAVEQYFGPGTRLTVT.